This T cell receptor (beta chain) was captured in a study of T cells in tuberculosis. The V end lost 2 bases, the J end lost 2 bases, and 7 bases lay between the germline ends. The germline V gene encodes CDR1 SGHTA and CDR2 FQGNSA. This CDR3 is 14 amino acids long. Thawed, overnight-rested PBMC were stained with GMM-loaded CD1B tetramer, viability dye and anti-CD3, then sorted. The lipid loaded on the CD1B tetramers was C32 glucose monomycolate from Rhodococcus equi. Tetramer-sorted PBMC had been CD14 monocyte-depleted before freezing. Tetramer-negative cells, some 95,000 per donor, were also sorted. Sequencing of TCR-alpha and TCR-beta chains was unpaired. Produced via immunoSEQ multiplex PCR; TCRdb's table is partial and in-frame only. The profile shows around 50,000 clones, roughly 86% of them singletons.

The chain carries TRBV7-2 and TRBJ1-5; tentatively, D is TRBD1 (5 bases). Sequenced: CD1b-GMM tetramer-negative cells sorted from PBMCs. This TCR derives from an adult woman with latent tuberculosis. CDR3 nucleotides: TGTGCCAGCAGCTTAACAGGTGGCAATCAGCCCCAGCATTTT. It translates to CASSLTGGNQPQHF. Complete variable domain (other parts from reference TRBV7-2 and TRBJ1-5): GAGVSQSPSNKVTEKGKDVELRCDPISGHTALYWYRQSLGQGLEFLIYFQGNSAPDKSGLPSDRFSAERTGGSVSTLTIQRTQQEDSAVYLCASSLTGGNQPQHFGDGTRLSIL.